This T cell receptor (beta chain) was recovered during a study of blood T cells in healthy people across ages. This clonotype was counted a few times. The V and J ends lost 4 bases and 9 bases respectively, with 11 bases between them. Germline V gene sequence: CDR1 SGHDT, CDR2 YYEEEE. The CDR3 consists of 12 residues. For the second PCR, which ran for about 7 to 11 cycles, a sample-barcoded 5' primer and a J-beta primer mix were used. One entry per CDR3 protein results from TCRdb running MiXCR on the 5' RACE reads. Seen here are 800,000 to 950,000 distinct CDR3 sequences, approximately 32% observed once, and the top ten hold roughly 10%. This sample also appeared in a second study, on T cells of mothers and their children.

The chain couples TRBV5-6 to TRBJ2-1, with D perhaps matching TRBD1 or TRBD2 (5 bases each). Sequenced sample: blood. The origin of this receptor is a woman in her thirties or forties in good health. The CDR3 region has the DNA TGTGCCAGCAGCCCCGGGGCTGGTGAGCAGTTCTTC. Protein product: CASSPGAGEQFF.